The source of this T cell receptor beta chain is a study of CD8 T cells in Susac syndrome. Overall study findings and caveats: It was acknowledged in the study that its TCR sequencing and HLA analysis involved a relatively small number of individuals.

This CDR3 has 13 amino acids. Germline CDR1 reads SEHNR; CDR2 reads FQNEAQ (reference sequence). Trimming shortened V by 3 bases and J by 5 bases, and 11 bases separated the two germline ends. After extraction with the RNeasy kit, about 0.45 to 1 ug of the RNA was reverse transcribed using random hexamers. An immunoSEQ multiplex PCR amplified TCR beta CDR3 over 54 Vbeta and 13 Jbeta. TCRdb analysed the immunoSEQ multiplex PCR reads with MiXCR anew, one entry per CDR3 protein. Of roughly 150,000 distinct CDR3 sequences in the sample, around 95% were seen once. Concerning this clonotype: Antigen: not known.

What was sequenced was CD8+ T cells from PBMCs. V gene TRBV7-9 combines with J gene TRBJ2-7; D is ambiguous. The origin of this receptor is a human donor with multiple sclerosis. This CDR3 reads CASSLVGTDEQYV. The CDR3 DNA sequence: TGTGCCAGCAGCTTGGTGGGCACGGACGAGCAGTACGTC.